These 29 T cell receptor beta chains originate from one sample sequenced in a study of CD8+CD57+ T cells in acquired aplastic anemia. The template used for profiling TCR beta VDJ and CDR3 was genomic DNA. In TCRdb, the reads were re-called with MiXCR into one record per CDR3 protein. Counted here are roughly 80,000 distinct CDR3 sequences, approximately 45% occurring once; the ten biggest clones make up roughly 70%. The sequenced material came from sorted CD4+, CD8+, or CD8+CD57+ T cells (not recorded which) from PBMCs. Receptor source: a human donor in good health, serving as a control.

The chain couples TRBV15 to TRBJ1-2; maybe TRBD1 (6 bases). The length of the CDR3 is 13 residues. Trimming took off 2 bases at V and 6 bases at J, with 10 bases between the two ends. CDR1 and CDR2 (germline): LNHNV, YYDKDF (reference sequence). DNA for the CDR3: TGTGCCACCAGCAGAAGGGGGGCTGATGGCTACACCTTC. Protein sequence: CATSRRGADGYTF.

This clonotype has more than one count but fewer than ten. V and J are TRBV9 and TRBJ2-2, with TRBD2 matching 11 bases. There are 15 residues in the CDR3. Trimming took 3 bases from V and 6 from J; bases not matched to a gene: 4. Per the germline V gene, CDR1 is SGDLS and CDR2 is YYNGEE. CDR3 DNA: TGTGCCAGCAGCGGTAGCGGGGGGGCTGCCGGGGAGCTGTTTTTT. Translated: CASSGSGGAAGELFF. Full variable domain (remainder filled in from reference TRBV9 and TRBJ2-2): DSGVTQTPKHLITATGQRVTLRCSPRSGDLSVYWYQQSLDQGLQFLIQYYNGEERAKGNILERFSAQQFPDLHSELNLSSLELGDSALYFCASSGSGGAAGELFFGEGSRLTVL.

Turning to this clonotype: This may be a read error, as it is one base from a much larger clone. The chain has TRBV30 and TRBJ1-2; no definite D call. The V end lost 5 bases, the J end lost 10 bases, and 17 bases lay between the germline ends. The length of the CDR3 is 12 residues. Germline V gives CDR1 GTSNPN, CDR2 SVGIG (reference sequence). The CDR3 nucleotides are TGTGCCTGGGCCGAGACACCCTCGGACTACACCTTC. Amino acid sequence: CAWAETPSDYTF. The whole variable domain, remainder taken from reference TRBV30 and TRBJ1-2, is SQTIHQWPATLVQPVGSPLSLECTVEGTSNPNLYWYRQAAGRGLQLLFYSVGIGQISSEVPQNLSASRPQDRQFILSSKKLLLSDSGFYLCAWAETPSDYTFGSGTRLTVV.

This clonotype was counted ten times or more. The V and J genes are TRBV14 and TRBJ2-7, with D possibly being TRBD1 (6 bases). Trimming removed 1 base from V and 5 bases from J, with 12 bases in between. Germline CDR1 reads SGHDN; CDR2 reads FVKESK. CDR3 length: 14 amino acids. The CDR3 DNA follows: TGTGCCAGCAGCCAAGTCAGCAGGGGCGACGAGCAGTACTTC. It codes for CASSQVSRGDEQYF.

Here the CDR3 reads CASSSSSYNEQFF. The CDR3, as DNA: TGTGCCAGCAGCTCGAGCTCCTACAATGAGCAGTTCTTC. V gene TRBV7-7 combines with J gene TRBJ2-1; D is unclear. The CDR3 spans 13 residues. Between the trimmed V and J ends, which lost 4 bases and 0 bases, there was a span of 4 bases. CDR1 and CDR2 from the germline V gene are SSHAT and FNYEAQ (reference sequence).

This clonotype was detected ten times or more. The rearrangement links TRBV19 to TRBJ1-1; D remains ambiguous. The CDR3 is made up of 12 amino acids. From germline, CDR1 is LNHDA and CDR2 SQIVND (reference sequence). V lost 8 bases, J lost 1 base, and 8 bases lay in between. In nucleotides, the CDR3 is TGTGCCAGTGGAGGCCGGAACACTGAAGCTTTCTTT. Amino acid sequence: CASGGRNTEAFF.

This clonotype appeared many times. This chain connects TRBV29-1 to TRBJ2-1; no definite D call. The germline V and J ends were trimmed by 6 bases and 0 bases, with 12 bases remaining between them. CDR1 and CDR2 from the germline V gene are SQVTM and ANQGSEA. This CDR3 comprises 14 residues. The CDR3 spells CSVGRRGSYNEQFF. The DNA of the CDR3 is TGCAGCGTCGGCCGTCGAGGCTCCTACAATGAGCAGTTCTTC.

Ten or more counts support this clonotype. The chain joins TRBV20-1 to TRBJ2-7; D not certain. With 5 bases removed from V and 3 bases from J, the gap between germline ends came to 11 bases. Germline CDR1 and CDR2: DFQATT and SNEGSKA (reference sequence). The CDR3 has 12 amino acids. The CDR3 is CSAVQERYEQYF. The CDR3 bases are TGCAGTGCTGTTCAGGAGCGCTACGAGCAGTACTTC.

This clonotype was detected many times. V gene TRBV6-1 combines with J gene TRBJ1-5, with D uncertain. The V end lost 6 bases, the J end lost 0 bases, and 12 bases lay between the germline ends. Per the germline V gene, CDR1 is MNHNS and CDR2 is SASEGT. The CDR3 sequence is 15 residues long. The CDR3 nucleotides read TGTGCCAGCAGACCACGGGGAGTTAGCAATCAGCCCCAGCATTTT. Encoded protein: CASRPRGVSNQPQHF.

Notes on this clonotype: One end of the junction fails to match germline, which may point to a read error. This sequence joins TRBV6-1 and TRBJ1-6; tentative D call: TRBD1 (6 bases). The CDR3 is made up of 17 amino acids. CDR1 MNHNS and CDR2 SASEGT come from the germline V gene. This CDR3 is CASSHTGLAGGNSPLHF. The CDR3 nucleotides read TGTGCCAGCTCCCACACTGGGCTAGCGGGGGGCAATTCACCTCTCCACTTT.

The V call is TRBV9, the J call TRBJ2-1, with a weak D call TRBD2 (5 bases). This CDR3 is 17 amino acids long. Trimming took 0 bases from V and 9 from J, leaving 22 bases between them. Germline V gene data show CDR1 as SGDLS and CDR2 as YYNGEE. The DNA of the CDR3 is TGTGCCAGCAGCGTAGCAGCGGAAACCCAACGGTTCAGTGAGCAGTTCTTC. It yields the protein CASSVAAETQRFSEQFF.

A word on this clonotype: A clone one base away is much larger, so this may be a read error. This chain links TRBV12-3 or TRBV12-4 with TRBJ1-1; D ambiguous. The CDR3 is made up of 15 amino acids. V was cut by 8 bases and J by 1 base, with 17 bases left in between. The CDR3 region is CASAWEGRTNTEAFF. CDR3 bases: TGTGCCAGCGCCTGGGAGGGCAGGACGAACACTGAAGCTTTCTTT.

This clonotype was seen ten or more times. The chain joins TRBV25-1 to TRBJ1-6, with D uncertain. Trimming cost V 3 bases and J 7 bases, with 13 bases left between them. The CDR3 is made up of 15 amino acids. Germline lookup yields CDR1 MGHDK and CDR2 SYGVNS. The CDR3 region is CASSESHNLNSPLHF. CDR3 coding DNA: TGTGCCAGCAGTGAGTCCCATAACCTAAATTCACCCCTCCACTTT.

This clonotype was recorded many times. The genes are TRBV12-3 or TRBV12-4 and TRBJ2-7, with D perhaps TRBD2 (6 bases). The CDR3 is made up of 14 amino acids. Trimming left V 3 bases short and J 6 bases short, with 15 bases between. CDR3: CASSFWEERLEQYF. CDR3 sequence (DNA): TGTGCCAGCAGTTTTTGGGAGGAGCGGCTCGAGCAGTACTTC.

This clonotype was recorded many times. The chain couples TRBV5-1 to TRBJ2-7; no definite D call. Germline lookup yields CDR1 SGHRS and CDR2 YFSETQ. The ends were cut back, 3 bases at V and 3 bases at J, with 13 bases in the middle. The CDR3 runs 14 residues. This CDR3 is CASSWADPGYEQYF. The CDR3 bases are TGCGCCAGCAGCTGGGCTGATCCTGGCTACGAGCAGTACTTC.

The chain carries TRBV9 and TRBJ2-7; D not certain. The V and J ends lost 4 bases and 4 bases respectively, with 9 bases between them. The germline CDR1 and CDR2 sequences are SGDLS and YYNGEE. The CDR3 covers 12 residues. The CDR3 sequence is CASSLTSYEQYF. In DNA, the CDR3 is TGTGCCAGCAGCTTAACGAGTTACGAGCAGTACTTC. Together with reference TRBV9 and TRBJ2-7, the CDR3 gives the full variable domain: DSGVTQTPKHLITATGQRVTLRCSPRSGDLSVYWYQQSLDQGLQFLIQYYNGEERAKGNILERFSAQQFPDLHSELNLSSLELGDSALYFCASSLTSYEQYFGPGTRLTVT.

V gene TRBV6-5 combines with J gene TRBJ1-1, with D tentatively TRBD1 (6 bases). This CDR3 is built from 12 residues. Deletions cut 3 bases from V and 9 bases from J, with 11 bases between. Germline loops: CDR1 MNHEY, CDR2 SVGAGI. CDR3 loop: CASSYGTNKAFF. CDR3 in DNA: TGTGCCAGCAGTTATGGGACAAATAAAGCTTTCTTT.

This clonotype was counted between two and nine times. CDR3 in DNA: TGTGCCAGCAGCTTAGTGTTTATGGAGACCCAGTACTTC. It yields the protein CASSLVFMETQYF. The V gene is TRBV11-3, the J gene TRBJ2-5, with no clear D. The CDR3 covers 13 residues. Between the trimmed V and J ends, which lost 1 base and 5 bases, there was a span of 8 bases. Germline V gene lookup returns CDR1 SGHNT and CDR2 YENEEA.

A single count supports this clonotype. A much larger clone lies one base from this, so it may be a read error. The CDR3 protein is CASSLRGGVSYEQYF. The CDR3 nucleotides are TGCGCCAGCAGCTTGAGGGGGGGGGTCTCCTACGAGCAGTACTTC. V is TRBV5-1 and J is TRBJ2-7, with D maybe TRBD2 (7 bases). Germline values: CDR1 SGHRS, CDR2 YFSETQ. V dropped 1 base and J dropped 0 bases, with 11 bases sitting between them. CDR3 length: 15 amino acids.

This clonotype was seen more than once but under ten times. The CDR3 spells CASRGGITQEQFF. Here the CDR3 DNA reads TGTGCCAGCAGAGGCGGGATCACCCAAGAGCAGTTCTTC. The chain is built from TRBV6-1 and TRBJ2-1; maybe TRBD2 (6 bases). Germline-derived CDR1 and CDR2 are MNHNS and SASEGT. This CDR3 region has 13 residues. Trimming stripped 6 bases from V and 10 bases from J, with 16 bases between.

The table lists this clonotype with many counts. V and J are TRBV20-1 and TRBJ2-7; D possibly uses TRBD1 or TRBD2 (5 bases each). This CDR3 has 11 residues. Germline CDR1 DFQATT, CDR2 SNEGSKA (reference sequence). The V gene lost 5 bases and the J gene lost 7 bases, with 12 bases spanning the gap. CDR3 residues: CSAGDGAEQYF. The CDR3 DNA sequence: TGCAGTGCTGGGGACGGCGCTGAGCAGTACTTC.

This clonotype was seen at least ten times. This chain joins TRBV15 and TRBJ2-3, with 9 bases matching TRBD2. V lost 5 bases, J lost 0 bases, and 3 bases stayed unmatched. The CDR3 runs 15 residues. In germline, CDR1 is LNHNV, CDR2 YYDKDF (reference sequence). CDR3 nucleotides: TGTGCCACCAGCGCTAGCGGGACCAGCACAGATACGCAGTATTTT. It specifies CATSASGTSTDTQYF.

V usage is TRBV6-5 and J usage is TRBJ2-7; D is perhaps TRBD1 (5 bases). In germline, CDR1 is MNHEY, CDR2 SVGAGI. This CDR3 has 13 amino acids. Deletions cut 2 bases from V and 7 bases from J, with 12 bases between. CDR3: CASSYTTDNEQYF. CDR3 coding DNA: TGTGCCAGCAGTTACACGACAGACAATGAGCAGTACTTC.

Details on this clonotype: A clone one base away is much larger, so this may be a read error. The V and J genes are TRBV9 and TRBJ2-1, with a tentative D call TRBD2 (6 bases). The V gene's germline CDR1 is SGDLS and CDR2 YYNGEE. The V gene lost 4 bases and the J gene lost 14 bases, with 16 bases spanning the gap. This CDR3 spans 12 amino acids. This CDR3 reads CASSPNSGEKFF. The CDR3 DNA sequence: TGTGCCAGCAGCCCCAATAGCGGAGAGAAGTTCTTC.

This clonotype appeared many times. The J gene is TRBJ2-3, the V gene TRBV12-3 or TRBV12-4, with a tentative D call TRBD1 (5 bases). The V end was cut by 5 bases, the J end by 2 bases, with 8 bases between. This CDR3 region has 13 residues. The CDR3 DNA reads TGTGCCAGCAGTGAACAGGTCACAGATACGCAGTATTTT. Its translation is CASSEQVTDTQYF.

In its sample, this clonotype was seen many times. The rearrangement joins TRBV20-1 to TRBJ2-3, with 8 bases aligning to TRBD2. The CDR3 is 17 amino acids. The germline V gene encodes CDR1 DFQATT and CDR2 SNEGSKA (reference sequence). Trimming at V came to 5 bases and at J to 3 bases, leaving 16 bases not matched to a gene. The CDR3 nucleotides are TGCAGTGCTCCCTTGGCGGGAGGTACGGTGTCAACAGATACGCAGTATTTT. It codes for CSAPLAGGTVSTDTQYF.

This clonotype has ten or more counts. V usage is TRBV29-1 and J usage is TRBJ2-7; D may be TRBD1 or TRBD2 (5 bases each). CDR1 and CDR2 (germline): SQVTM, ANQGSEA. This CDR3 region has 12 residues. V dropped 0 bases and J dropped 5 bases, with 8 bases sitting between them. CDR3 sequence (DNA): TGCAGCGTTGAAGATTTGGGGGACGAGCAGTACTTC. It yields the protein CSVEDLGDEQYF.

This chain links TRBV29-1 with TRBJ2-1, with 9 bases fitting TRBD2. The germline gives CDR1 SQVTM, CDR2 ANQGSEA. Losses at the gene ends were 6 bases for V and 2 bases for J; bases not matched to a gene: 8. This CDR3 has 15 amino acids. The CDR3 DNA reads TGCAGCGTAGCAGCGGGGGGCTTCACCTACAATGAGCAGTTCTTC. Translation gives CSVAAGGFTYNEQFF.

This clonotype was detected many times. The gene calls are TRBV7-9 and TRBJ1-5; tentatively, D is TRBD1 (5 bases). Germline loops: CDR1 SEHNR, CDR2 FQNEAQ (reference sequence). V lost 6 bases, J lost 1 base, and 10 bases lay in between. This CDR3 is 14 amino acids long. CDR3 region: CASSTKGSNQPQHF. In nucleotides, the CDR3 is TGTGCCAGCAGTACCAAGGGGAGCAATCAGCCCCAGCATTTT.